These 24 T cell receptor beta chains originate from one sample sequenced in a study of T cell repertoires in cytomegalovirus infection. Using its own MiXCR run on the reads, TCRdb lists one record per CDR3 protein. Found here are hundreds of thousands of distinct CDR3 sequences, under 55% of them singletons; the top ten hold just under 45%. The antigens of these receptors remain unknown. The specimen comprised cultured PBMCs, sampled from culture after CMV antigen stimulation. Receptors originate from a human donor in good health (CMV status not recorded). Some clones in this sample may be carry-over from other donors' samples.

In this sample, this clonotype turned up a few times. The gene calls are TRBV2 and TRBJ1-2; D is ambiguous. CDR1 SNHLY and CDR2 FYNNEI come from the germline V gene. The CDR3 length is 15 residues. V was shortened by 1 base and J by 0 bases, with 9 bases between the two germline ends. The CDR3: CASSEGRPANYGYTF. The CDR3 DNA is TGTGCCAGCAGTGAAGGCAGGCCGGCTAACTATGGCTACACCTTC.

This clonotype was seen more than once but under ten times. The chain joins TRBV2 to TRBJ2-6; 12 bases align to TRBD1. This CDR3 has 17 residues. V was pared by 10 bases and J by 3 bases, with 10 bases of the junction left unmatched. Germline CDR1 reads SNHLY; CDR2 reads FYNNEI. The DNA for the CDR3 is TGTGCCACGACCGGGACAGGGGGCGCTGGTGGGGCCAACGTCCTGACTTTC. Protein sequence: CATTGTGGAGGANVLTF.

This chain uses TRBV7-9 with TRBJ1-4; D gene ambiguous. The CDR3 has 14 residues. Germline V gene lookup returns CDR1 SEHNR and CDR2 FQNEAQ (reference sequence). V dropped 5 bases and J dropped 0 bases, with 7 bases sitting between them. CDR3 nucleotide sequence: TGTGCCAGCAGCAACCGGGCAACTAATGAAAAACTGTTTTTT. The encoded protein is CASSNRATNEKLFF.

The chain recombines TRBV20-1 with TRBJ2-7, with 7 nucleotides matching TRBD2. This CDR3 comprises 16 residues. The germline gives CDR1 DFQATT, CDR2 SNEGSKA (reference sequence). The V gene end was trimmed by 0 bases and the J gene end by 0 bases; junction bases not matched to a gene: 8. Here the CDR3 reads CSAREGGDLISYEQYF. CDR3 coding DNA: TGCAGTGCTAGAGAGGGAGGGGACTTGATCTCCTACGAGCAGTACTTC.

The gene calls are TRBV12-3 or TRBV12-4 and TRBJ1-4; D gene unclear. The CDR3 is made up of 13 amino acids. V was shortened by 0 bases and J by 5 bases, with 4 bases between the two germline ends. The CDR3 is CASSLAENEKLFF. As DNA, the CDR3 is TGTGCCAGCAGTTTAGCGGAGAATGAAAAACTGTTTTTT.

V gene TRBV20-1 combines with J gene TRBJ2-1; 12 bases are a match to TRBD2. Trimming at V came to 3 bases and at J to 2 bases, leaving 17 bases not matched to a gene. In germline, CDR1 is DFQATT, CDR2 SNEGSKA (reference sequence). The CDR3 runs to 20 residues. CDR3 DNA sequence: TGCAGTGCTAGTTCTCGCGGGGCTAGCGGGAGGGGTGTGACCTACAATGAGCAGTTCTTC. It specifies CSASSRGASGRGVTYNEQFF.

V is TRBV7-6 and J is TRBJ2-7; TRBD1 aligns across 9 bases. V shed 1 base and J 7 bases; nucleotides not matched to a gene: 5. The CDR3 consists of 14 residues. Germline loops: CDR1 SGHVS, CDR2 FNYEAQ. This chain's CDR3 is CASSLGTGAREQYF. For the CDR3, the DNA is TGTGCCAGCAGCTTAGGGACAGGGGCTCGTGAGCAGTACTTC.

The chain recombines TRBV7-4 with TRBJ1-1; no firm D call. Trimming cost V 4 bases and J 1 base, with 13 bases left between them. Germline V gives CDR1 SGHVT, CDR2 SQSDAQ. CDR3 length equals 15 residues. The CDR3 sequence is CASSSRPGTNTEAFF. For the CDR3, the DNA is TGTGCCAGCAGCTCTAGGCCCGGTACGAACACTGAAGCTTTCTTT.

This chain connects TRBV5-4 to TRBJ2-7; 9 bases match TRBD1. This CDR3 contains 17 residues. CDR1 and CDR2 from the germline V gene are SGHNT and YYREEE (reference sequence). The V segment lost 1 base and the J segment 3 bases; nucleotides outside the gene matches: 11. The DNA for the CDR3 is TGTGCCAGCAGCTTGCCGCCGGGACAGGGAGTGTTCTACGAGCAGTACTTC. Translated: CASSLPPGQGVFYEQYF.

The CDR3 protein is CAISNTPGGNTEAFF. The CDR3 DNA reads as TGTGCCATCTCTAATACGCCAGGGGGAAACACTGAAGCTTTCTTT. The V gene is TRBV10-3, the J gene TRBJ1-1; 7 nucleotides align to TRBD1. This CDR3 has 15 residues. V lost 8 bases, J lost 2 bases, and 11 bases stayed unmatched. The germline V gene encodes CDR1 ENHRY and CDR2 SYGVKD.

This chain uses TRBV20-1 with TRBJ2-1; D not certain. Between the trimmed V and J ends, which lost 6 bases and 3 bases, there was a span of 9 bases. This CDR3 spans 12 amino acids. CDR1 and CDR2 from the germline V gene are DFQATT and SNEGSKA (reference sequence). CDR3 DNA: TGCAGTGCCCCCCGAGGCTACAATGAGCAGTTCTTC. It translates to CSAPRGYNEQFF.

V usage is TRBV11-2 and J usage is TRBJ1-1; D is perhaps TRBD1 (5 bases). The germline V gene encodes CDR1 SGHAT and CDR2 FQNNGV. Trimming took 5 bases from V and 4 from J, leaving 20 bases between them. The CDR3 is 16 amino acids. The CDR3 region is CASSLSRDLLVTEAFF. CDR3 DNA sequence: TGTGCCAGCAGCCTCTCCCGGGACCTTCTTGTCACTGAAGCTTTCTTT. The variable domain in full, completed from reference TRBV11-2 and TRBJ1-1, reads EAGVAQSPRYKIIEKRQSVAFWCNPISGHATLYWYQQILGQGPKLLIQFQNNGVVDDSQLPKDRFSAERLKGVDSTLKIQPAKLEDSAVYLCASSLSRDLLVTEAFFGQGTRLTVV.

This clonotype was recorded at least ten times. V is TRBV7-2 and J is TRBJ1-1; TRBD1 aligns across 7 bases. This CDR3 spans 14 amino acids. The V gene's germline CDR1 is SGHTA and CDR2 FQGNSA. The V and J ends lost 6 bases and 1 base, in that order; junction bases with no gene match: 5. This CDR3 reads CASRTGTANTEAFF. CDR3 sequence (DNA): TGTGCCAGCAGAACAGGGACAGCGAACACTGAAGCTTTCTTT.

The rearrangement links TRBV6-6 to TRBJ2-1, with D unresolved. Germline loops: CDR1 MNHNY, CDR2 SVGAGI (reference sequence). V was clipped by 5 bases and J by 6 bases, with 8 bases between them. The CDR3 is 12 amino acids. CDR3 coding DNA: TGTGCCAGCAGTCCGCAATTCAATGAGCAGTTCTTC. Translation: CASSPQFNEQFF.

This clonotype was picked up a small number of times. The CDR3 region is CASSWQGVMNTEAFF. CDR3 sequence (DNA): TGTGCCAGCAGCTGGCAGGGCGTCATGAACACTGAAGCTTTCTTT. This chain connects TRBV7-2 to TRBJ1-1; a weak D match, TRBD1 (5 bases). This CDR3 comprises 15 residues. Germline V lookup: CDR1 SGHTA, CDR2 FQGNSA. Deletions cut 4 bases from V and 0 bases from J, with 12 bases between.

This clonotype turned up a few times. J is TRBJ2-6 and V is TRBV6-6; D is uncertain. Germline CDR1 is MNHNY and CDR2 is SVGAGI (reference sequence). V was trimmed by 2 bases and J by 4 bases, leaving 12 bases between them. The CDR3 length is 16 residues. Written as DNA, the CDR3 is TGTGCCAGCAGTTACACCCGAGTACCCGGGGCCAACGTCCTGACTTTC. Its protein is CASSYTRVPGANVLTF.

This sequence joins TRBV20-1 and TRBJ2-5; unclear D gene. V shed 4 bases and J shed 4 bases, with 13 bases lying between them. The CDR3 is 13 residues long. Germline-derived CDR1 and CDR2 are DFQATT and SNEGSKA (reference sequence). CDR3 in amino acids: CSAKAPPGETQYF. The CDR3 bases are TGCAGTGCTAAAGCGCCTCCCGGAGAGACCCAGTACTTC.

This clonotype was observed a handful of times. The chain couples TRBV7-2 to TRBJ1-3, with a tentative D call TRBD1 (5 bases). The V end was cut by 4 bases, the J end by 0 bases, with 16 bases between. Germline CDR1 and CDR2: SGHTA and FQGNSA. This CDR3 is 17 amino acids long. The CDR3 protein is CASSSYRGPNSGNTIYF. In nucleotides, the CDR3 is TGTGCCAGCAGCTCATACCGGGGCCCAAACTCTGGAAACACCATATATTTT. The whole variable domain, remainder taken from reference TRBV7-2 and TRBJ1-3, is GAGVSQSPSNKVTEKGKDVELRCDPISGHTALYWYRQSLGQGLEFLIYFQGNSAPDKSGLPSDRFSAERTGGSVSTLTIQRTQQEDSAVYLCASSSYRGPNSGNTIYFGEGSWLTVV.

V gene TRBV20-1 combines with J gene TRBJ2-7; perhaps D is TRBD1 or TRBD2 (5 bases each). In germline, CDR1 is DFQATT, CDR2 SNEGSKA (reference sequence). The CDR3 runs 15 residues. The V gene lost 6 bases and the J gene lost 0 bases, with 18 bases spanning the gap. CDR3: CSASRGSGFSYEQYF. The CDR3 nucleotides are TGCAGTGCATCGAGGGGATCAGGGTTCTCCTACGAGCAGTACTTC.

The chain has TRBV7-2 and TRBJ2-1; a weak D match, TRBD2 (6 bases). Germline loops: CDR1 SGHTA, CDR2 FQGNSA. V gave up 6 bases and J gave up 8 bases, with 11 bases separating them. This CDR3 is 12 amino acids long. The CDR3 here is CASRGRDYEQFF. In DNA, the CDR3 is TGTGCCAGCAGGGGCCGGGACTATGAGCAGTTCTTC.

The gene calls are TRBV7-6 and TRBJ1-2; the D is unclear. Trimming shortened V by 5 bases and J by 8 bases, and 18 bases separated the two germline ends. CDR3 length: 14 residues. Germline V gives CDR1 SGHVS, CDR2 FNYEAQ. The CDR3 sequence is CASSLGSVISGYTF. The CDR3 DNA reads as TGTGCCAGCAGCCTGGGTAGCGTTATCTCCGGCTACACCTTC.

The chain combines TRBV2 with TRBJ2-3, with D possibly TRBD2 on 5 matching bases. CDR1 and CDR2 (germline): SNHLY, FYNNEI. The CDR3 sequence is 12 residues long. V gave up 9 bases and J gave up 6 bases, with 13 bases separating them. CDR3 sequence reads: CASRGEVDTQYF. CDR3 DNA: TGTGCCAGTCGGGGAGAAGTGGATACGCAGTATTTT.

CDR3 DNA: TGCAGTGCTAGAGGGGAGGGCGAGCAGTACTTC. Its translation: CSARGEGEQYF. The chain combines TRBV20-1 with TRBJ2-7, with 7 bases aligning to TRBD2. This CDR3 has 11 residues. The ends lost 1 base at V and 6 bases at J; junction bases unmatched: 0. Germline loops: CDR1 DFQATT, CDR2 SNEGSKA (reference sequence).

The CDR3 nucleotides read TGTGCCAGCAGCTTAGTACCCGGGTCCGGGGAGCTGTTTTTT. This codes for CASSLVPGSGELFF. The rearrangement links TRBV7-2 to TRBJ2-2; D remains ambiguous. This CDR3 contains 14 residues. V lost 1 base and J 6 bases, leaving 9 bases between the germline ends. CDR1 SGHTA and CDR2 FQGNSA come from the germline V gene.